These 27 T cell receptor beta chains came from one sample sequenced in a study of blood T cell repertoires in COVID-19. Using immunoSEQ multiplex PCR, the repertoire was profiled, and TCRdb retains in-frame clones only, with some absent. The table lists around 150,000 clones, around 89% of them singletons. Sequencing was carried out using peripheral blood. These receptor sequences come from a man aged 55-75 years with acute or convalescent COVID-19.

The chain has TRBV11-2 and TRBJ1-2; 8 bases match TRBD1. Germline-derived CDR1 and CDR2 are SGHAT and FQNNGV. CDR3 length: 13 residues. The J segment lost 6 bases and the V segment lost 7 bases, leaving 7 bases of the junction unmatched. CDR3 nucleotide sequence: TGTGCCAGCACTCGGACAGGGTCCCATGGCTACACCTTC. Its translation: CASTRTGSHGYTF.

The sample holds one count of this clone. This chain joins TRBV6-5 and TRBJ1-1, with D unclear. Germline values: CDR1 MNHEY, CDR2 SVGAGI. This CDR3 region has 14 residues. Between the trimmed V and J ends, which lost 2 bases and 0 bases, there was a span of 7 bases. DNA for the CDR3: TGTGCCAGCAGTTACGGCATATTGAACACTGAAGCTTTCTTT. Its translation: CASSYGILNTEAFF.

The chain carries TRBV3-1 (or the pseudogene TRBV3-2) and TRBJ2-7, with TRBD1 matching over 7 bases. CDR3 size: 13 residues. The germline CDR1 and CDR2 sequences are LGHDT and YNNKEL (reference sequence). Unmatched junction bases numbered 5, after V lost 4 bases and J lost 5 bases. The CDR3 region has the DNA TGTGCCAGCAGCCGCCCGACAGGGAACGAGCAGTACTTC. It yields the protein CASSRPTGNEQYF.

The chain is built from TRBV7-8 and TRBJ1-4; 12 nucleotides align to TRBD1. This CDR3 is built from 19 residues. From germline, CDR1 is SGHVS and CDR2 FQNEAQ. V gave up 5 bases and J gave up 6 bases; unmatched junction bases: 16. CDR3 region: CASSQAWGQGATLHEKLFF. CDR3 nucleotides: TGTGCCAGCAGCCAGGCGTGGGGACAGGGGGCCACCTTACATGAAAAACTGTTTTTT. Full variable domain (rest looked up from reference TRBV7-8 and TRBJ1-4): GAGVSQSPRYKVAKRGQDVALRCDPISGHVSLFWYQQALGQGPEFLTYFQNEAQLDKSGLPSDRFFAERPEGSVSTLKIQRTQQEDSAVYLCASSQAWGQGATLHEKLFFGSGTQLSVL.

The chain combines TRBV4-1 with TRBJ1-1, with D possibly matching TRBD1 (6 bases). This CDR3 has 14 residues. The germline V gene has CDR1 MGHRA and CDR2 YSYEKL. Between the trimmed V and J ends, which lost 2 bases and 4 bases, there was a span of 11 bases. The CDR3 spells CASSQYSGVTEAFF. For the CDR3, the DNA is TGCGCCAGCAGCCAATACTCAGGGGTCACTGAAGCTTTCTTT.

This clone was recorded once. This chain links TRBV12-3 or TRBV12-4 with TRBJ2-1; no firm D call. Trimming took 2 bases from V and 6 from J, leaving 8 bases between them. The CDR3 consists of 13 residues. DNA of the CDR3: TGTGCCAGCAGTTTATGGCAGATCAATGAGCAGTTCTTC. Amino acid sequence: CASSLWQINEQFF.

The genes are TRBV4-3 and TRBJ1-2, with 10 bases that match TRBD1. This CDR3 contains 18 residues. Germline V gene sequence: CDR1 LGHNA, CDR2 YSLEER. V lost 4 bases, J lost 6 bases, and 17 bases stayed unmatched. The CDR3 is CASSPGVGQGVSWDGYTF. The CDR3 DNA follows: TGCGCCAGCAGCCCAGGTGTTGGACAGGGGGTGAGTTGGGATGGCTACACCTTC.

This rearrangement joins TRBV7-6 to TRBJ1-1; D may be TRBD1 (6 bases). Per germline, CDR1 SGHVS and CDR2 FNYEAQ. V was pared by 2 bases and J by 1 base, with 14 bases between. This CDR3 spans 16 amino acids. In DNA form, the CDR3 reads TGTGCCAGCAGCTTACGTCGACGGGGGGCGAACACTGAAGCTTTCTTT. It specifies CASSLRRRGANTEAFF.

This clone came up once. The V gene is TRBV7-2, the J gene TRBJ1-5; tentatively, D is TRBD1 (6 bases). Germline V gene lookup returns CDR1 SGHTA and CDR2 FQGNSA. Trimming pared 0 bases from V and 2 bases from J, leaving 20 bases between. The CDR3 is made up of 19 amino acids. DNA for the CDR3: TGTGCCAGCAGCTTAGCTAAGGGGGAGGGTTTACGGGGCAATCAGCCCCAGCATTTT. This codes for CASSLAKGEGLRGNQPQHF.

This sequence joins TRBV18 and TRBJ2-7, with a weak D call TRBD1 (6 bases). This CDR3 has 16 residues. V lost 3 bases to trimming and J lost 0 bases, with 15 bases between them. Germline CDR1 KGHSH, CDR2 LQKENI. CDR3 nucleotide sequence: TGTGCCAGCTCACCGACGACAGGCGTACGCTCCTACGAGCAGTACTTC. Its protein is CASSPTTGVRSYEQYF.

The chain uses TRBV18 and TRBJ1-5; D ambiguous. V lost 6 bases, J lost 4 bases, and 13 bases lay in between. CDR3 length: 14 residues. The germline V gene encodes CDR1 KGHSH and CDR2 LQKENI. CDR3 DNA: TGTGCCAGCTCCGCGGAACTTCGGAATCAGCCCCAGCATTTT. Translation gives CASSAELRNQPQHF.

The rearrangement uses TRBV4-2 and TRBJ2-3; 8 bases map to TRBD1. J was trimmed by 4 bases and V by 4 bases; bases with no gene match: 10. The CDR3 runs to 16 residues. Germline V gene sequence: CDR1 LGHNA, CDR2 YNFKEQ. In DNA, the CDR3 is TGTGCCAGCAGCCGAACACAGGGGGTTGGTTCAGATACGCAGTATTTT. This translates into CASSRTQGVGSDTQYF.

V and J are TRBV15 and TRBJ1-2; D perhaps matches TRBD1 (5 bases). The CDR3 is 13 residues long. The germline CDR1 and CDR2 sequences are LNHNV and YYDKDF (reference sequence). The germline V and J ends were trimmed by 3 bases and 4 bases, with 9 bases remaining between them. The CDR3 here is CATSSGTPYGYTF. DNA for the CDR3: TGTGCCACCAGCAGCGGGACTCCCTATGGCTACACCTTC.

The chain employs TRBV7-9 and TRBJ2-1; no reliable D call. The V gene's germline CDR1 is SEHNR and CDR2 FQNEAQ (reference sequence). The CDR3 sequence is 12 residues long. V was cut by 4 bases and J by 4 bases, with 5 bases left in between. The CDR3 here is CASSSGYNEQFF. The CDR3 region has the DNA TGTGCCAGCAGCTCAGGATACAATGAGCAGTTCTTC.

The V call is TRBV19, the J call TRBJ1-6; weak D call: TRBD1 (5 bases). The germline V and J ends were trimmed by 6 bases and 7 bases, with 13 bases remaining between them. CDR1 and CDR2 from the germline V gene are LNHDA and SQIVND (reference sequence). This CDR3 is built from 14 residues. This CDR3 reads CASRTKGVNSPLHF. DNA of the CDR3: TGTGCCAGTAGGACGAAAGGGGTAAATTCACCCCTCCACTTT.

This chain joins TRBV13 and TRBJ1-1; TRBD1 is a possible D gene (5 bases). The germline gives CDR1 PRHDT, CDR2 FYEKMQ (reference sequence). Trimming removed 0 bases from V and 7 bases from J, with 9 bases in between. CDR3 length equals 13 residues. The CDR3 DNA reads TGTGCCAGCAGCTTAGGACAGGTAAATGAAGCTTTCTTT. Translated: CASSLGQVNEAFF.

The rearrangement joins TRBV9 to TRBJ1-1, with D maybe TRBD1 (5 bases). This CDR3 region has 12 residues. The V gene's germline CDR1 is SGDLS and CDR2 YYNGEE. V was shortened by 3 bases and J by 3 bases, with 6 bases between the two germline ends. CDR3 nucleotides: TGTGCCAGCAGCGGGGGGGACACTGAAGCTTTCTTT. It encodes CASSGGDTEAFF. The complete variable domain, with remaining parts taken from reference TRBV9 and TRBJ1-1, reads DSGVTQTPKHLITATGQRVTLRCSPRSGDLSVYWYQQSLDQGLQFLIQYYNGEERAKGNILERFSAQQFPDLHSELNLSSLELGDSALYFCASSGGDTEAFFGQGTRLTVV.

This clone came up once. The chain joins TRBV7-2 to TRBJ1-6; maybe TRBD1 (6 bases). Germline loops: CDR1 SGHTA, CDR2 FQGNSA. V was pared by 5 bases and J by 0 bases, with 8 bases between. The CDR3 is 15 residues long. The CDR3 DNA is TGTGCCAGCAGCCCACAGGGCTCCTATAATTCACCCCTCCACTTT. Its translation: CASSPQGSYNSPLHF.

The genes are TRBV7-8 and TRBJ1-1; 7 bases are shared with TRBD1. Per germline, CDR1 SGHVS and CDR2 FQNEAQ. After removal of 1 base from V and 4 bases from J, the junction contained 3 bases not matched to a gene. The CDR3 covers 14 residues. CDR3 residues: CASSLGRGSTEAFF. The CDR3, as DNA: TGTGCCAGCAGCTTAGGCAGGGGGAGCACTGAAGCTTTCTTT. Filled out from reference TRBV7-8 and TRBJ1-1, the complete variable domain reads GAGVSQSPRYKVAKRGQDVALRCDPISGHVSLFWYQQALGQGPEFLTYFQNEAQLDKSGLPSDRFFAERPEGSVSTLKIQRTQQEDSAVYLCASSLGRGSTEAFFGQGTRLTVV.

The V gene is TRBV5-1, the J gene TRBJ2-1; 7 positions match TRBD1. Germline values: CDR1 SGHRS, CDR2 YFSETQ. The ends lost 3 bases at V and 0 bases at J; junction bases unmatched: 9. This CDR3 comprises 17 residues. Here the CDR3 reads CASSYGQASLSYNEQFF. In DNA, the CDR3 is TGCGCCAGCAGCTATGGACAGGCAAGCCTCTCCTACAATGAGCAGTTCTTC.

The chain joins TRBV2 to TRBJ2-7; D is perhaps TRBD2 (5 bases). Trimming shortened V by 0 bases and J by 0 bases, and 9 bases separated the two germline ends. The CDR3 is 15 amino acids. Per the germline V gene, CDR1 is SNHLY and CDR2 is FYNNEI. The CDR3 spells CASSEADYTSYEQYF. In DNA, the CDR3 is TGTGCCAGCAGTGAAGCAGACTACACCTCCTACGAGCAGTACTTC.

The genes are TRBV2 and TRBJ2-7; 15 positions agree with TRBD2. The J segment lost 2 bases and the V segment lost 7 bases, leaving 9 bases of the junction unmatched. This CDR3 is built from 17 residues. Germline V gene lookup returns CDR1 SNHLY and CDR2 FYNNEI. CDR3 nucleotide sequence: TGTGCCAGCATGGGACTAGCGGGGGGCACGGCCCCCTACGAGCAGTACTTC. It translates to CASMGLAGGTAPYEQYF.

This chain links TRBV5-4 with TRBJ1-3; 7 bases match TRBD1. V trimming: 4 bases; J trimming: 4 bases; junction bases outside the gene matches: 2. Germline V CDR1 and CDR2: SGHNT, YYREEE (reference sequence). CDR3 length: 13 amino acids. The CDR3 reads CASSRGQGNTIYF. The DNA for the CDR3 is TGTGCCAGCAGCAGGGGGCAAGGAAACACCATATATTTT. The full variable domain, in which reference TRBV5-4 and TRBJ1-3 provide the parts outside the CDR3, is ETGVTQSPTHLIKTRGQQVTLRCSSQSGHNTVSWYQQALGQGPQFIFQYYREEENGRGNFPPRFSGLQFPNYSSELNVNALELDDSALYLCASSRGQGNTIYFGEGSWLTVV.

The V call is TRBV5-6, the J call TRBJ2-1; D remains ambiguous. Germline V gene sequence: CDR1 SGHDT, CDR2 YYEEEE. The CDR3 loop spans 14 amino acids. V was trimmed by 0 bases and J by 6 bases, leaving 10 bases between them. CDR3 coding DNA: TGTGCCAGCAGCTTGGCCGGCGGTCGCAATGAGCAGTTCTTC. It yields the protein CASSLAGGRNEQFF.

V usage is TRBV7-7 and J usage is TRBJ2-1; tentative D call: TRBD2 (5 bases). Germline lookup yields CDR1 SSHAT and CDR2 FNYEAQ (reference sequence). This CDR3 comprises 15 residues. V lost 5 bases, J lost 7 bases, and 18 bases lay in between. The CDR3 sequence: CASSPLLAAENEQFF. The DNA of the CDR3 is TGTGCCAGCAGCCCACTCCTGGCAGCGGAGAATGAGCAGTTCTTC.

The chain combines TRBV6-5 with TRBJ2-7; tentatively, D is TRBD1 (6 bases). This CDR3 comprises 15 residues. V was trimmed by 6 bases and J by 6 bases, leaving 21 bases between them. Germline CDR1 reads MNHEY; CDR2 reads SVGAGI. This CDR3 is CASRDTGNQGLEQYF. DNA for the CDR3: TGTGCCAGCAGGGATACAGGGAACCAGGGTCTCGAGCAGTACTTC.

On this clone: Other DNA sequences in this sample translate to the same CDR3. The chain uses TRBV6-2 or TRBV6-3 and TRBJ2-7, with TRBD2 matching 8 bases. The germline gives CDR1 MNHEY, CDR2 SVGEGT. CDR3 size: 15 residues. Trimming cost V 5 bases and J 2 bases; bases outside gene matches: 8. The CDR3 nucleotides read TGTGCCAGCAGTCCGTGGACTAGCTTGGCCTACGAGCAGTACTTC. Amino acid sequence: CASSPWTSLAYEQYF.